This T cell receptor (beta chain) was captured in a study of cytomegalovirus exposure and HLA in healthy donors (dated by TCRdb to 2015 to 2018). Regarding the study in general: An earlier analysis of roughly 500 of the donors reported roughly 300 Gb of sequence data and around 120 million unique TCR beta sequences from about 200 million T cells. Besides the first cohort of around 700 subjects, a separate validation cohort made up of 120 different subjects was used. Because of strong linkage in the cohort, a few DR-DQ haplotypes were treated as single units for association and clustering. Across 398 genotyped donors of the cohort, an average of approximately 220,000 unique TCR beta nucleotide sequences per donor were sequenced, and 15% to 20% of those sequences were non-productive. In an earlier analysis of 587 of the donors, high-throughput TCR beta sequencing was used to judge whether each TCR beta V gene segment behaved as functional or pseudogenic. The study used immunosequencing to profile the T cell repertoires of approximately 630 subjects and linked those repertoires to cytomegalovirus serostatus. A later genetic analysis used genome-wide SNP genotypes for about 60% of the roughly 670 donors, treating that subset as a discovery cohort. All discovery cohort repertoires had been generated using a single sequencing platform. The number of donors typed differed by locus, with 629-630 for A, B, C, DRB1 and DQB1, more than 500 for DQA1, about 610 for DPA1, and under 490 for DPB1. HLA typing covered class I and class II loci at four-digit resolution. To predict cytomegalovirus infection status, the study combined high-throughput TCR immunosequencing, statistical association of individual TCRs with disease status, and machine learning. Of the 350 to 400 genotyped donors, around 81% fell in the genetic ancestry cluster associated with self-reported Caucasian donors. A later analysis re-examined previously published TCR beta repertoires from 600 to 700 donors and added high-resolution HLA genotyping to investigate patterns of TCR occurrence. Alongside the repertoire data, information on donor age, sex, ethnicity and CMV serostatus was compiled. Rather than using new phenotypic data, the later analysis identified candidate immune exposures from TCR beta sequences and from how often those sequences occurred across donors. The aim of the study was to test whether cataloging public T cell receptors could identify signatures of past pathogen exposure. Approximately 300 gigabases of sequencing data and around 90 million unique TCR sequences made up an early release that covered several hundred HLA-typed donors. Results and caveats for the whole study, not just this receptor: In a later genetic analysis, fewer N-insertions in productive TCRs were reported among donors in an Asian-associated ancestry cluster than the approximately 710-donor mean. When HLA alleles, especially DR and DQ, strongly co-occurred, attributing TCR associations to individual alleles was difficult. In a later analysis, HLA-associated TCR beta chains showed more clonal expansion and lower generation probabilities than non-associated chains that were equally common. The sequencing pipeline was judged likely to have produced a cluster of highly shared sequence variants as a technical artifact. In both the original and validation cohorts, the classifier was reported to diagnose cytomegalovirus status with high specificity and sensitivity. In a later analysis, around 17,000 TCR beta sequences were associated with specific HLA alleles at a false discovery rate of 0.05. A further reported finding was that TCR beta sequences accurately predicted the HLA-A and HLA-B alleles for most subjects in the first cohort. The presence/absence analyses assumed that sequencing depth was roughly uniform across donors, and that assumption may not be true. In a later analysis, the rate of TCR association differed among HLA loci, with DRB1 alleles having the most associated TCRs and HLA-C alleles having the fewest. Because counts were too low, some 16 rarely observed V segments, including chromosome 9 orphons, were excluded from the earlier analysis of around 590 of the donors. Because HLA typing was missing for some donors at each locus, association tests included only the typed subset. Broadly in line with IMGT annotations, most TCR beta V segments showed up in productive rearrangements about 87% or about 30% of the time in an earlier analysis of several hundred of the donors. Only TCR beta chains were sequenced in this cohort, and the absence of alpha or paired-chain data limited detectable features. It was suggested by the authors that the approach could potentially be generalized to other disease states and immunological phenotypes. Immune exposure information for the cohort was limited to CMV serostatus. Most CMV-associated TCR beta chains appeared to be HLA-restricted in a later analysis, and the HLA associations seemed to be driven largely by CMV exposure. V-gene and J-gene trimming of TCR beta chains was associated with a missense DCLRE1C variant in a later genetic analysis, and the association was replicated in an independent cohort. In a later analysis, several top co-occurrence clusters were reported to appear linked to parvovirus B19, influenza, CMV and Epstein-Barr virus. In the study, around 150 TCR beta chains were listed as associated with cytomegalovirus. In vitro tests confirmed that a few of the cytomegalovirus-associated TCR beta chains recognize cytomegalovirus antigens. Linkage disequilibrium might explain the correlated functional status among segregating V segments, but an unknown experimental factor could not be excluded. Most TCR sequences were observed very rarely across donors, whereas some public TCRs were present in many individuals. The 87-base-pair reads could not distinguish some IMGT-functional V segments, including TRBV6-2 and TRBV6-3, so those segments were excluded.

For CDR1 and CDR2, the germline V gene lists SGHDT and YYEEEE. From the cysteine up to the phenylalanine, the CDR3 has a length of 16 residues. The entry retains the CDR3 DNA only, 48 bases that are in frame from base 1. Here V drops 0 bases and J drops 2 bases, and the junction holds 6 bases not matched to any gene. The library was generated by the immunoSEQ multiplex PCR assay. A mixture of 60 forward primers for TCR Vbeta segments and 13 reverse primers for TCR Jbeta segments was used in the multiplex PCR. The CDR3 region of rearranged TCR beta genes was amplified from genomic DNA by a multiplex PCR assay. The Illumina HiSeq System was used to sequence the amplified TCR beta libraries as 87-base-pair reads. For the original study's pipeline: In a later analysis, some 80 million unique TCR beta chains were counted across the 500 to 850 repertoires, and some 10 million of these chains were shared by at least two donors. To remove PCR and sequencing errors, raw reads were error-corrected and collapsed into unique sequences using a nearest-neighbor algorithm that merged closely related sequences. Alignment of CDR3 sequences to IMGT reference sequences was used to assign V, D and J gene segments. For a sequence to be retained, a match of at least six nucleotides was required to both a V gene segment and a J gene segment. Rearrangements were called productive when the CDR3 lacked stop codons and stayed in frame with V and J; all others were non-productive. CDR3 was defined by IMGT convention, running from the second conserved V-encoded cysteine to the conserved J-encoded phenylalanine. The earlier analysis of approximately 500 of the donors excluded sequences that lacked an unambiguous match to a single V gene segment. In an earlier analysis of 450 to 700 of the donors, V segments were called functional above 56.7% productive rearrangements and were called segregating when the between-donor standard deviation exceeded 5%. To diagnose cytomegalovirus status from the catalog of TCR beta chain sequences, a statistical classification framework was built. V and J gene assignment, in a later analysis, came from comparing TCR nucleotide sequences with IMGT/GENE-DB human TR gene sequences. Using the TCRdist pipeline, a later analysis assigned CDR3 sequences along with most-parsimonious VDJ recombination scenarios. A later analysis defined each TCR beta chain by its CDR3 amino acid sequence plus V-gene family, and excluded reads lacking a unique V-gene family. As a way to deal with suspected cross-contamination and a sequencing artifact, a later analysis dropped approximately 570 nucleotide sequences that were highly shared and had low generation probability. For each public chain, a later analysis derived a clonal expansion index from normalized ranks of inferred template counts within each repertoire. A later analysis computed generation probabilities with a VDJ recombination model fitted to out-of-frame rearrangements, and checked the results against IGoR. In a later analysis, TCR-TCR, TCR-HLA and TCR-CMV co-occurrence was scored with hypergeometric tests, and a repertoire-size bias correction was applied to TCR pairs. False discovery rates were estimated in a later analysis by permuting HLA or CMV assignments 20 times. In a later analysis, co-occurring TCRs were grouped using DBSCAN, and TCRdist sequence similarity was added for clustering within HLA-allele-positive subsets. Repertoires with fewer than 30,000 or more than 120,000 public chains, plus five repertoires with anomalous nucleotide sharing, were excluded from co-occurrence clustering. Sourced from immuneACCESS, this table was stored by TCRdb with only in-frame sequences that have V and J called. A share of the clones is absent; for the studies checked, an unresolved V gene accounts for under half, and the remainder has no known explanation. The V and J calls and clone size are taken from that table; D and trimming were inferred from the DNA. The sample table shows about 180,000 clones, and over 75% are seen once. The top ten constitute roughly 0.5% of the sample.

For this clone: There is no known antigen for this receptor. No base quality values were provided; no much bigger clone lies one nucleotide off.

The cohort was made up of about 670 healthy bone marrow donors. At the time of sampling, all cohort members were nominally healthy, though unrecorded immune exposures were likely present. The donor tested CMV seronegative and was one of the 352 seronegative cohort members. A peripheral blood sample was provided by each donor, and peripheral blood mononuclear cells were used for TCR beta sequencing. The Qiagen DNeasy Blood Extraction Kit was used to extract genomic DNA from the blood cell samples. The sample comprised PBMCs. The clonotype was recovered from a woman aged 45 to 65 in good health and CMV-seronegative. This chain joins TRBV5-6 to TRBJ2-3; TRBD2 agrees with 7 junctional bases. Here is the DNA: TGTGCCAGCAGCTTGGGGTGGCGGGGGAACACAGATACGCAGTATTTT. It specifies CASSLGWRGNTDTQYF.